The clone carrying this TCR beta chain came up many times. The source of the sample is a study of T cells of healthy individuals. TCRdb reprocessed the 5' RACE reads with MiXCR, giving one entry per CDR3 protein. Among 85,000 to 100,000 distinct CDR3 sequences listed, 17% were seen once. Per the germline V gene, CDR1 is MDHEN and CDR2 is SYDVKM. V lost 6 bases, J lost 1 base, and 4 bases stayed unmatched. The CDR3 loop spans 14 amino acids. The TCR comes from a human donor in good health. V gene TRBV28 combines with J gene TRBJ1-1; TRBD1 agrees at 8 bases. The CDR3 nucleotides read TGTGCCAGCAGGGGGGGGACAGGGAACACTGAAGCTTTCTTT. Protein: CASRGGTGNTEAFF.